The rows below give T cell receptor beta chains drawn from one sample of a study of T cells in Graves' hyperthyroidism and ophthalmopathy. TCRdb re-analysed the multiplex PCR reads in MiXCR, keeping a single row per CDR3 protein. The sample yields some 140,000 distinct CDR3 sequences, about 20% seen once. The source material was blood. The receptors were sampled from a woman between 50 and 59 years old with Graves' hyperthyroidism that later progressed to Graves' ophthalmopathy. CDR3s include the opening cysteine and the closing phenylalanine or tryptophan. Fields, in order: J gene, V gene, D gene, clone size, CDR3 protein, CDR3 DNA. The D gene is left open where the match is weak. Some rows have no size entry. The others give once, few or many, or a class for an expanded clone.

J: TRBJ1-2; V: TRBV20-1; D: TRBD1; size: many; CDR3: CSAIKGQNYGYTF; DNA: TGCAGTGCGATAAAGGGACAGAACTATGGCTACACCTTC
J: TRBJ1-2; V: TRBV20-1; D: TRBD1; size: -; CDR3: CSATYRGGNYGYTF; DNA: TGCAGTGCCACCTACAGGGGAGGCAACTATGGCTACACCTTC
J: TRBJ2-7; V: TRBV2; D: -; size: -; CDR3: CASSPGGIGPYEQYF; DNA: TGTGCCAGCAGTCCTGGGGGTATTGGGCCTTACGAGCAGTACTTC
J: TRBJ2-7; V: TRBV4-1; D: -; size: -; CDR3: CASSQESVLRRTGGLYEQYF; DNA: TGCGCCAGCAGCCAAGAATCGGTACTTAGACGGACAGGAGGGCTCTACGAGCAGTACTTC
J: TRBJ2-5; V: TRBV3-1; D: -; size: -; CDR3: CASSQRELGETQYF; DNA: TGTGCCAGCAGCCAAAGGGAACTGGGGGAGACCCAGTACTTC
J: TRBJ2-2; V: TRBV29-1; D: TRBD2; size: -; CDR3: CSVEASGNTGELFF; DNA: TGCAGCGTTGAAGCTAGCGGGAACACCGGGGAGCTGTTTTTT
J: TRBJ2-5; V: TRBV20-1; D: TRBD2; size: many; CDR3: CSARWGGSTKTQYF; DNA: TGCAGTGCTAGGTGGGGCGGGAGTACTAAGACCCAGTACTTC
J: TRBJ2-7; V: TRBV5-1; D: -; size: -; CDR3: CASSSLQGVYEQYF; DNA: TGCGCCAGCAGCAGTCTGCAGGGTGTATACGAGCAGTACTTC
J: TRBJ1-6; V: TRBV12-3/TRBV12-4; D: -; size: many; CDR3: CASSEQRSYNSPLHF; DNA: TGTGCCAGCAGTGAACAGCGCTCCTATAATTCACCCCTCCACTTT
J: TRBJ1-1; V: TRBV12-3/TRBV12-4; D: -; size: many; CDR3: CASMKRRDLNTEAFF; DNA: TGTGCCAGCATGAAAAGGCGGGATTTGAACACTGAAGCTTTCTTT
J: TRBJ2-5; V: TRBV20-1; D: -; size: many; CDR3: CSARDGRVLQETQYF; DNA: TGCAGTGCTAGAGATGGCAGGGTATTACAGGAGACCCAGTACTTC
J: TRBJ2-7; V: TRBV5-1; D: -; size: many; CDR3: CASSTSGTYEQYF; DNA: TGCGCCAGCTCAACCTCAGGGACCTACGAGCAGTACTTC
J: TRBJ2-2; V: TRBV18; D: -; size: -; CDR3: CASSPKGSGELFF; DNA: TGTGCCAGCTCACCAAAGGGGTCCGGGGAGCTGTTTTTT
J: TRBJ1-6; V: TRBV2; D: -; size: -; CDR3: CASSEQGRISPLHF; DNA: TGTGCCAGCAGTGAACAGGGACGAATCTCCCCCCTCCACTTT